Following are 31 T cell receptor beta chains from one sample sequenced in a study of control samples from healthy donors and cancer patients. Using immunoSEQ multiplex PCR, the repertoire was profiled, and TCRdb retains in-frame clones only, with some absent. Of 90,000 to 100,000 clones listed, 79% are singletons. Material: blood. These receptor sequences come from a woman in her thirties in good health.

This clone appeared a few times. This rearrangement joins TRBV7-9 to TRBJ2-2; D ambiguous. This CDR3 comprises 15 residues. Trimming left V 1 base short and J 3 bases short, with 9 bases between. Germline V CDR1 and CDR2: SEHNR, FQNEAQ (reference sequence). The CDR3 loop reads CASSLVGLYTGELFF. In DNA, the CDR3 is TGTGCCAGCAGCTTAGTCGGTTTATACACCGGGGAGCTGTTTTTT.

The chain couples TRBV6-5 to TRBJ2-7; TRBD1 or TRBD2 may be the D gene (5 bases each). The germline V gene has CDR1 MNHEY and CDR2 SVGAGI. The CDR3 is 13 residues long. Between the trimmed V and J ends, which lost 0 bases and 3 bases, there was a span of 6 bases. Here the CDR3 reads CASSYSRGYEQYF. The CDR3 bases are TGTGCCAGCAGTTACTCGAGGGGCTACGAGCAGTACTTC.

The chain links TRBV6-4 to TRBJ1-2; D ambiguous. CDR3 length: 14 residues. The V and J ends lost 5 bases and 4 bases respectively, with 14 bases between them. Germline assignment: CDR1 MRHNA and CDR2 SNTAGT. The CDR3 loop is CASSPGGGGYGYTF. CDR3 DNA sequence: TGTGCCAGCAGTCCCGGAGGCGGTGGCTATGGCTACACCTTC.

The chain uses TRBV19 and TRBJ1-4; D remains unclear. The CDR3 runs 16 residues. CDR1 is LNHDA, CDR2 SQIVND, per germline (reference sequence). The V and J ends lost 2 bases and 3 bases respectively, with 13 bases between them. The CDR3 nucleotides read TGTGCCAGTAGTATACCGACAAGTCGGTCTAATGAAAAACTGTTTTTT. Translating it yields CASSIPTSRSNEKLFF.

The J gene is TRBJ1-5, the V gene TRBV6-5, with 8 bases that match TRBD1. Germline CDR1 and CDR2: MNHEY and SVGAGI. The CDR3 runs to 13 residues. This CDR3 is CASGQGGNQPQHF. The CDR3 DNA is TGTGCTAGTGGACAGGGAGGGAATCAGCCCCAGCATTTT.

The gene calls are TRBV24-1 and TRBJ1-2, with 7 bases matching TRBD1. The V segment lost 3 bases and the J segment 8 bases; nucleotides outside the gene matches: 8. Germline CDR1 is KGHDR and CDR2 is SFDVKD. The CDR3 has 14 residues. The CDR3 sequence: CATSDDTGERGYTF. The CDR3 DNA reads TGTGCCACCAGTGATGACACAGGGGAACGGGGCTACACCTTC.

The chain is built from TRBV5-1 and TRBJ1-3, with D unclear. The CDR3 has 18 amino acids. The V gene's germline CDR1 is SGHRS and CDR2 YFSETQ. Trimming removed 3 bases at V and 0 bases at J, with 19 bases between. The CDR3 here is CASSSEPARLGSGNTIYF. As DNA, the CDR3 is TGCGCCAGCAGCTCTGAGCCGGCCCGGTTAGGCTCTGGAAACACCATATATTTT.

On this clone itself: Other DNA sequences in the same sample also yield this CDR3. The chain employs TRBV11-2 and TRBJ2-6; D is unresolved. Trimming took off 2 bases at V and 5 bases at J, with 13 bases between the two ends. Germline values: CDR1 SGHAT, CDR2 FQNNGV. The CDR3 covers 16 residues. In nucleotides, the CDR3 is TGTGCCAGCAGCTTACTACAGACTTTTCGGGCCAACGTCCTGACTTTC. This sequence encodes CASSLLQTFRANVLTF.

This chain uses TRBV10-2 with TRBJ2-5; D remains ambiguous. Germline loops: CDR1 WSHSY, CDR2 SAAADI. CDR3 length equals 14 residues. Between the trimmed V and J ends, which lost 4 bases and 2 bases, there was a span of 11 bases. The CDR3 region is CASSVIRHQETQYF. The CDR3 nucleotides read TGCGCCAGCAGTGTTATCCGACATCAAGAGACCCAGTACTTC.

J is TRBJ1-1 and V is TRBV6-2 or TRBV6-3, with D unclear. The CDR3 sequence is 12 residues long. Trimming cost V 5 bases and J 8 bases, with 12 bases left between them. Looked up from germline, CDR1 is MNHEY and CDR2 is SVGEGT. In DNA, the CDR3 is TGTGCCAGCAGTACCCGGGCAGGAGAAGCTTTCTTT. It specifies CASSTRAGEAFF.

The genes are TRBV11-2 and TRBJ1-1; TRBD1 aligns across 10 bases. Per germline, CDR1 SGHAT and CDR2 FQNNGV. Losses at the gene ends were 8 bases for V and 7 bases for J; bases not matched to a gene: 7. The CDR3 is made up of 13 amino acids. CDR3 protein: CASRTGGMSEAFF. The CDR3, as DNA: TGTGCCAGCCGGACAGGGGGGATGAGTGAAGCTTTCTTT.

J is TRBJ2-3 and V is TRBV5-8; D may be TRBD1 (5 bases). Germline V gene data show CDR1 as SGHTS and CDR2 as YDEGEE. This CDR3 is 14 amino acids long. V was cut by 3 bases and J by 2 bases, with 10 bases left in between. The CDR3 nucleotides read TGTGCCAGCAGCTGGGGTGGGGCCACAGATACGCAGTATTTT. Protein product: CASSWGGATDTQYF.

J is TRBJ1-4 and V is TRBV15; 7 positions match TRBD1. This CDR3 has 16 residues. Per germline, CDR1 LNHNV and CDR2 YYDKDF (reference sequence). Trimming took 0 bases from V and 7 from J; bases not matched to a gene: 8. In DNA form, the CDR3 reads TGTGCCACCAGCAGAGAACCTCAGAGGGGGCCTGAAAAACTGTTTTTT. The encoded protein is CATSREPQRGPEKLFF.

The chain recombines TRBV7-2 with TRBJ1-1; tentative D call: TRBD1 (6 bases). This CDR3 has 16 amino acids. The V gene lost 5 bases and the J gene lost 1 base, with 17 bases spanning the gap. Germline-derived CDR1 and CDR2 are SGHTA and FQGNSA. DNA for the CDR3: TGTGCCAGCAGCCTTAGCAGGGGCTTGTCGAACACTGAAGCTTTCTTT. It is translated as CASSLSRGLSNTEAFF.

This sequence joins TRBV5-1 and TRBJ2-2; 8 nucleotides line up with TRBD1. Trimming removed 3 bases from V and 4 bases from J; junction bases left unmatched: 5. Germline V gene lookup returns CDR1 SGHRS and CDR2 YFSETQ. CDR3 length: 15 amino acids. The CDR3 DNA reads TGCGCCAGCAGCTCGTGGACAGGGAGCACCGGGGAGCTGTTTTTT. It translates to CASSSWTGSTGELFF.

This chain uses TRBV12-5 with TRBJ2-7; D may be TRBD1 (5 bases). V lost 0 bases, J lost 0 bases, and 12 bases lay in between. The CDR3 has 16 residues. Looked up from germline, CDR1 is LGHNT and CDR2 is FRNRAP. As DNA, the CDR3 is TGTGCTAGTGGTTTGGTGGTGGGGCCTAGCTCCTACGAGCAGTACTTC. It encodes CASGLVVGPSSYEQYF.

V is TRBV30 and J is TRBJ2-5, with a tentative D call TRBD1 (6 bases). The CDR3 is 15 residues long. Trimming left V 2 bases short and J 1 base short, with 14 bases between. Germline V lookup: CDR1 GTSNPN, CDR2 SVGIG (reference sequence). CDR3 DNA: TGTGCCTGGAGTCGGGACATAGGCTTCCAAGAGACCCAGTACTTC. It yields the protein CAWSRDIGFQETQYF.

The chain uses TRBV10-1 and TRBJ2-1; 7 bases match TRBD2. Germline lookup yields CDR1 WNHNN and CDR2 SYGVQD (reference sequence). V dropped 6 bases and J dropped 0; count of bases not matched to a gene: 2. The CDR3 is made up of 14 amino acids. The CDR3 nucleotides are TGCGCCAGCAGCGGGGGGAGCTCCTACAATGAGCAGTTCTTC. It translates to CASSGGSSYNEQFF.

The chain uses TRBV27 and TRBJ1-2; perhaps TRBD1 as D (5 bases). This CDR3 has 14 residues. Trimming left V 3 bases short and J 8 bases short, with 16 bases between. The germline V gene encodes CDR1 MNHEY and CDR2 SMNVEV (reference sequence). CDR3: CASSFTHQGSGYTF. The CDR3 DNA follows: TGTGCCAGCAGTTTCACTCATCAGGGTAGCGGCTACACCTTC.

This chain connects TRBV11-3 to TRBJ2-1; D is perhaps TRBD1 (5 bases). V was clipped by 1 base and J by 7 bases, with 14 bases between them. The CDR3 is 15 residues long. From germline, CDR1 is SGHNT and CDR2 YENEEA. The CDR3, as DNA: TGTGCCAGCAGCTTAGGACAGTCCCTTTTGAATGAGCAGTTCTTC. This codes for CASSLGQSLLNEQFF.

The rearrangement links TRBV3-1 (or the pseudogene TRBV3-2) to TRBJ1-3, with D maybe TRBD1 (5 bases). Germline V gives CDR1 LGHDT, CDR2 YNNKEL (reference sequence). Trimming took 1 base from V and 0 from J, leaving 19 bases between them. The CDR3 length is 19 residues. The CDR3 spells CASSQGPGGGSSSGNTIYF. CDR3 bases: TGTGCCAGCAGCCAAGGTCCCGGGGGGGGGTCAAGCTCTGGAAACACCATATATTTT.

The rearrangement joins TRBV5-5 to TRBJ1-4; D gene uncertain. Deletions cut 4 bases from V and 8 bases from J, with 15 bases between. This CDR3 region has 14 residues. Germline CDR1 is SGHKS and CDR2 is YYEKEE (reference sequence). CDR3 DNA: TGTGCCAGCAGCCATCACGGGGAAGACGAAAAACTGTTTTTT. Translated, it gives CASSHHGEDEKLFF.

This clone has only one observation. The V and J genes are TRBV30 and TRBJ2-1, with a weak D call TRBD2 (6 bases). V dropped 3 bases and J dropped 3 bases, with 18 bases sitting between them. The CDR3 extends over 16 amino acids. Germline-derived CDR1 and CDR2 are GTSNPN and SVGIG (reference sequence). CDR3 nucleotide sequence: TGTGCCTGGAGGTCCCACGCGGGGAGAAACTACAATGAGCAGTTCTTC. Translated: CAWRSHAGRNYNEQFF.

The chain is built from TRBV19 and TRBJ1-5; D unresolved. V lost 11 bases to trimming and J lost 4 bases, with 21 bases between them. Germline V gives CDR1 LNHDA, CDR2 SQIVND (reference sequence). CDR3 length: 15 amino acids. The CDR3, as DNA: TGTGCCGGATCCGTGGACGGATTTAGAAATCAGCCCCAGCATTTT. Its translation is CAGSVDGFRNQPQHF.

With respect to this clone: Other DNA sequences in this sample translate to the same CDR3. The chain is built from TRBV6-5 and TRBJ2-7; D might be TRBD1 or TRBD2, each matching 5 bases. Germline CDR1 MNHEY, CDR2 SVGAGI. The CDR3 has 13 residues. With 2 bases removed from V and 1 base from J, the gap between germline ends came to 6 bases. This CDR3 reads CASSYGGSYEQYF. CDR3 in DNA: TGTGCCAGCAGTTACGGGGGATCCTACGAGCAGTACTTC.

This rearrangement joins TRBV18 to TRBJ1-1, with 12 positions matching TRBD1. Germline trimming cut 1 base from V and 1 base from J; bases unmatched to any gene: 7. The CDR3 runs to 18 residues. Germline CDR1 KGHSH, CDR2 LQKENI. The CDR3 region is CASSPLGTGGAGNTEAFF. For the CDR3, the DNA is TGTGCCAGCTCACCACTCGGGACAGGGGGCGCCGGGAACACTGAAGCTTTCTTT.

This chain joins TRBV19 and TRBJ1-2; D is unclear. The germline CDR1 and CDR2 sequences are LNHDA and SQIVND (reference sequence). This CDR3 spans 14 amino acids. Trimming cost V 1 base and J 8 bases, with 14 bases left between them. Here the CDR3 reads CASSIGGAAGGYTF. CDR3 bases: TGTGCCAGTAGTATAGGAGGAGCCGCAGGAGGCTACACCTTC.

V is TRBV4-3 and J is TRBJ1-2; D unresolved. Germline values: CDR1 LGHNA, CDR2 YSLEER. V was clipped by 1 base and J by 4 bases, with 16 bases between them. CDR3 length equals 16 residues. CDR3 residues: CASSQAPGVVGYGYTF. The CDR3 DNA reads as TGCGCCAGCAGCCAAGCCCCCGGGGTGGTGGGCTATGGCTACACCTTC.

J is TRBJ2-3 and V is TRBV5-5; D gene unclear. This CDR3 spans 13 amino acids. CDR1 and CDR2 (germline): SGHKS, YYEKEE (reference sequence). Trimming stripped 2 bases from V and 2 bases from J, with 6 bases between. The CDR3 here is CASSFDFTDTQYF. Here the CDR3 DNA reads TGTGCCAGCAGCTTCGACTTCACAGATACGCAGTATTTT.

The chain uses TRBV19 and TRBJ1-1; tentatively, D is TRBD1 (5 bases). V dropped 7 bases and J dropped 3 bases, with 12 bases sitting between them. This CDR3 region has 13 residues. Germline CDR1 LNHDA, CDR2 SQIVND (reference sequence). CDR3: CASTRMGHTEAFF. The CDR3 bases are TGTGCCAGTACCAGGATGGGGCACACTGAAGCTTTCTTT.

This clone has only one observation. The rearrangement links TRBV5-6 to TRBJ2-1, with 8 bases identical to TRBD2. The CDR3 runs 16 residues. V trimming: 5 bases; J trimming: 1 base; junction bases outside the gene matches: 8. CDR1 SGHDT and CDR2 YYEEEE come from the germline V gene. In DNA, the CDR3 is TGTGCCAGCAGATTGCTTGCGGGGGGTTCCTACAATGAGCAGTTCTTC. This codes for CASRLLAGGSYNEQFF.